This passage covers 29 T cell receptor beta chains from one sample sequenced in a study of blood T cell repertoires in COVID-19. Here immunoSEQ multiplex PCR was the method, and the copy in TCRdb shows in-frame clones only, minus some. The table lists approximately 200,000 clones, roughly nine tenths of them singletons. The sequenced sample consisted of peripheral blood. These receptors originate from a man aged 35 to 55 with active or convalescent COVID-19.

The chain links TRBV5-6 to TRBJ1-5; D is perhaps TRBD1 (6 bases). The V and J ends lost 4 bases and 2 bases respectively, with 7 bases between them. This CDR3 comprises 13 residues. Germline CDR1 SGHDT, CDR2 YYEEEE. The CDR3 coding sequence is TGTGCCAGCAGCCGACAGGGCAATCAGCCCCAGCATTTT. It translates to CASSRQGNQPQHF.

This clone was seen only once. The V call is TRBV5-8, the J call TRBJ1-6; D call uncertain. Germline CDR1 is SGHTS and CDR2 is YDEGEE. The length of the CDR3 is 16 residues. The V gene lost 1 base and the J gene lost 2 bases, with 10 bases spanning the gap. The CDR3 reads CASSLMERTYNSPLHF. DNA for the CDR3: TGTGCCAGCAGCTTGATGGAGAGGACCTATAATTCACCCCTCCACTTT. The variable domain in full, with the rest retrieved from reference TRBV5-8 and TRBJ1-6, is EAGVTQSPTHLIKTRGQQATLRCSPISGHTSVYWYQQALGLGLQFLLWYDEGEERNRGNFPPRFSGRQFPNYSSELNVNALELEDSALYLCASSLMERTYNSPLHFGNGTRLTVT.

V gene TRBV9 combines with J gene TRBJ2-3, with a tentative D call TRBD1 (6 bases). V was cut by 2 bases and J by 2 bases, with 15 bases left in between. The CDR3 has 16 residues. CDR1 and CDR2 (germline): SGDLS, YYNGEE. The CDR3, as DNA: TGTGCCAGCAGCGTGGGGGACAACGGAGTCACAGATACGCAGTATTTT. Its protein product is CASSVGDNGVTDTQYF.

The rearrangement joins TRBV30 to TRBJ1-2, with D maybe TRBD1 (6 bases). Germline loops: CDR1 GTSNPN, CDR2 SVGIG (reference sequence). V gave up 1 base and J gave up 2 bases, with 8 bases separating them. This CDR3 contains 13 residues. CDR3: CAWSEDSNYGYTF. CDR3 nucleotide sequence: TGTGCCTGGAGTGAGGACAGCAACTATGGCTACACCTTC.

The chain recombines TRBV3-1 (or the pseudogene TRBV3-2) with TRBJ2-4; D uncertain. The CDR3 has 12 amino acids. V was shortened by 7 bases and J by 8 bases, with 12 bases between the two germline ends. CDR1 and CDR2 (germline): LGHDT, YNNKEL (reference sequence). In DNA form, the CDR3 reads TGTGCCAGCACCGTTCAAGGAGACATTCAGTACTTC. Its protein product is CASTVQGDIQYF.

The chain recombines TRBV11-3 with TRBJ1-1, with 9 bases identical to TRBD1. V shed 5 bases and J 5 bases; nucleotides not matched to a gene: 9. The CDR3 length is 15 residues. CDR1 is SGHNT and CDR2 is YENEEA in the germline V gene. The CDR3 DNA is TGTGCCAGCAGCAAGGGACAGGGAGTTAGGACTGAAGCTTTCTTT. Its protein product is CASSKGQGVRTEAFF.

This clone was recorded once. The genes are TRBV19 and TRBJ1-1, with TRBD1 identical over 7 bases. V gave up 8 bases and J gave up 4 bases; unmatched junction bases: 13. The germline V gene has CDR1 LNHDA and CDR2 SQIVND (reference sequence). CDR3 length: 15 residues. For the CDR3, the DNA is TGTGCCAGTTTAAAGCAGGGGGAGCGAGGCACTGAAGCTTTCTTT. Encoded protein: CASLKQGERGTEAFF.

The rearrangement uses TRBV5-1 and TRBJ2-2; TRBD2 is a possible D gene (5 bases). There are 15 residues in the CDR3. Trimming shortened V by 2 bases and J by 4 bases, and 12 bases separated the two germline ends. Germline V gene data show CDR1 as SGHRS and CDR2 as YFSETQ. CDR3 coding DNA: TGCGCCAGCAGCTTCGCGGGCCAGAGCACCGGGGAGCTGTTTTTT. Protein: CASSFAGQSTGELFF. Combining the CDR3 with reference TRBV5-1 and TRBJ2-2 gives the whole variable domain KAGVTQTPRYLIKTRGQQVTLSCSPISGHRSVSWYQQTPGQGLQFLFEYFSETQRNKGNFPGRFSGRQFSNSRSEMNVSTLELGDSALYLCASSFAGQSTGELFFGEGSRLTVL.

The J gene is TRBJ1-2, the V gene TRBV6-5; 8 nucleotides match TRBD1. The germline V gene encodes CDR1 MNHEY and CDR2 SVGAGI. The J segment lost 8 bases and the V segment lost 11 bases, leaving 16 bases of the junction unmatched. The CDR3 spans 14 residues. The CDR3 region has the DNA TGTGCCGCCGGGGACAGGTCAATTCAGGAGGGCTACACCTTC. It yields the protein CAAGDRSIQEGYTF.

The chain's CDR3 is CASSTQGGPTDTQYF. The CDR3 DNA follows: TGTGCCAGTAGTACCCAAGGGGGCCCCACAGATACGCAGTATTTT. The V gene is TRBV19, the J gene TRBJ2-3; 7 nucleotides line up with TRBD1. This CDR3 has 15 amino acids. The germline V gene encodes CDR1 LNHDA and CDR2 SQIVND (reference sequence). Germline trimming cut 4 bases from V and 2 bases from J; bases unmatched to any gene: 6.

The chain couples TRBV5-6 to TRBJ2-7; D gene unclear. The V gene lost 3 bases and the J gene lost 3 bases, with 19 bases spanning the gap. This CDR3 has 16 amino acids. Germline assignment: CDR1 SGHDT and CDR2 YYEEEE. CDR3 sequence reads: CASSSQPDTSGYEQYF. The CDR3 nucleotides read TGTGCCAGCAGCTCCCAGCCCGACACATCTGGCTACGAGCAGTACTTC.

V is TRBV4-1 and J is TRBJ1-5, with 8 bases matching TRBD1. Germline V gene lookup returns CDR1 MGHRA and CDR2 YSYEKL. With V trimmed by 0 bases and J by 3 bases, 7 bases remained unmatched. The CDR3 extends over 17 amino acids. The CDR3 DNA sequence: TGCGCCAGCAGCCAAGAAGGGCAGGACAGGGCCAATCAGCCCCAGCATTTT. This sequence encodes CASSQEGQDRANQPQHF.

In DNA, the CDR3 is TGTGCCTGGAGTGACGTGGGGACAGGGATCTACGAGCAGTACTTC. Translated: CAWSDVGTGIYEQYF. The chain joins TRBV30 to TRBJ2-7, with TRBD1 matching 9 bases. CDR1 and CDR2 from the germline V gene are GTSNPN and SVGIG (reference sequence). Trimming cost V 1 base and J 3 bases; bases outside gene matches: 7. CDR3 length equals 15 residues.

The V and J genes are TRBV6-5 and TRBJ1-1; no clear D. V was trimmed by 2 bases and J by 1 base, leaving 8 bases between them. This CDR3 is 14 amino acids long. Per the germline V gene, CDR1 is MNHEY and CDR2 is SVGAGI. The CDR3 spells CASSYTNANTEAFF. CDR3 DNA sequence: TGTGCCAGCAGTTACACAAACGCGAACACTGAAGCTTTCTTT.

CDR3 DNA: TGTGCCATCAGTGAGGGGGGGGTTCGGATTAGTGGTGAGCAGTTCTTC. It specifies CAISEGGVRISGEQFF. This chain links TRBV10-3 with TRBJ2-1; TRBD2 agrees at 7 bases. After removal of 2 bases from V and 9 bases from J, the junction contained 13 bases not matched to a gene. Germline V gene sequence: CDR1 ENHRY, CDR2 SYGVKD. CDR3 length: 16 residues.

This sequence joins TRBV7-2 and TRBJ2-7, with 11 bases lining up with TRBD1. CDR1 and CDR2 (germline): SGHTA, FQGNSA. The CDR3 contains 16 residues. After removal of 5 bases from V and 3 bases from J, the junction contained 9 bases not matched to a gene. The CDR3 nucleotides are TGTGCCAGCAGCGACACCTTCGGGACAGGGGGCTACGAGCAGTACTTC. Protein product: CASSDTFGTGGYEQYF.

The rearrangement joins TRBV27 to TRBJ2-1, with D possibly being TRBD2 (5 bases). V lost 5 bases and J lost 2, with 19 bases in between. This CDR3 contains 17 residues. The germline V gene encodes CDR1 MNHEY and CDR2 SMNVEV (reference sequence). The CDR3 here is CASSPESGSYTYNEQFF. CDR3 DNA: TGTGCCAGCAGTCCCGAGAGCGGATCATATACCTACAATGAGCAGTTCTTC.

This chain connects TRBV4-1 to TRBJ1-2, with TRBD1 matching 11 bases. After removal of 3 bases from V and 7 bases from J, the junction contained 4 bases not matched to a gene. CDR1 and CDR2 from the germline V gene are MGHRA and YSYEKL. This CDR3 has 14 amino acids. In nucleotides, the CDR3 is TGCGCCAGCAGCCAGGGGACAGGGGGAGCTGGCTACACCTTC. Translating it yields CASSQGTGGAGYTF.

The CDR3, as DNA: TGCGCCAGCAGCTTGTCCCTTGTGACAGGGGGCGGAAACACCATATATTTT. This sequence encodes CASSLSLVTGGGNTIYF. This chain connects TRBV5-1 to TRBJ1-3; 10 nucleotides match TRBD1. CDR3 size: 17 residues. V trimming: 1 base; J trimming: 4 bases; junction bases outside the gene matches: 8. Germline lookup yields CDR1 SGHRS and CDR2 YFSETQ.

This clone was counted only a few times. The gene calls are TRBV7-3 and TRBJ2-1, with a tentative D call TRBD2 (7 bases). The length of the CDR3 is 17 residues. V gave up 1 base and J gave up 5 bases, with 18 bases separating them. CDR1 is SGHTA, CDR2 FQGTGA, per germline. For the CDR3, the DNA is TGTGCCAGCAGCTTAAAAGGTGCGGGGGCCCTAAACAATGAGCAGTTCTTC. This sequence encodes CASSLKGAGALNNEQFF.

The J gene is TRBJ1-3, the V gene TRBV2, with 7 positions matching TRBD1. The CDR3 covers 18 residues. CDR1 is SNHLY, CDR2 FYNNEI, per germline. The V segment lost 7 bases and the J segment 1 base; nucleotides outside the gene matches: 16. CDR3 loop: CASTMRGQELWSGNTIYF. CDR3 nucleotides: TGTGCCAGCACTATGAGGGGGCAGGAATTGTGGTCTGGAAACACCATATATTTT.

The gene calls are TRBV11-3 and TRBJ2-5; no firm D call. Germline assignment: CDR1 SGHNT and CDR2 YENEEA. Trimming removed 5 bases at V and 1 base at J, with 11 bases between. The CDR3 runs 14 residues. The CDR3 reads CASSPEAAQETQYF. The CDR3 bases are TGTGCCAGCAGCCCCGAGGCAGCCCAAGAGACCCAGTACTTC.

This chain joins TRBV5-1 and TRBJ1-6, with D possibly TRBD1 on 6 matching bases. Trimming cost V 4 bases and J 0 bases, with 23 bases left between them. This CDR3 has 20 residues. Per germline, CDR1 SGHRS and CDR2 YFSETQ. CDR3 residues: CASSPRWDIDLPSYNSPLHF. DNA of the CDR3: TGCGCCAGCAGCCCCCGGTGGGACATCGACTTACCCTCCTATAATTCACCCCTCCACTTT.

This chain uses TRBV4-2 with TRBJ1-6; 10 positions match TRBD1. The CDR3 is made up of 18 amino acids. J gave up 0 bases and V 1 base, and 3 bases lay outside the gene matches. Germline-derived CDR1 and CDR2 are LGHNA and YNFKEQ. The CDR3 bases are TGTGCCAGCAGCCAAGTGACAGGGGGCAACTCCTATAATTCACCCCTCCACTTT. The encoded protein is CASSQVTGGNSYNSPLHF.

The chain is built from TRBV9 and TRBJ2-3, with a possible D match to TRBD2 (5 bases). The germline V and J ends were trimmed by 6 bases and 6 bases, with 17 bases remaining between them. The CDR3 covers 14 residues. Germline values: CDR1 SGDLS, CDR2 YYNGEE. CDR3 nucleotides: TGTGCCAGCACCCCGGGCGGGCTCGGGGATACGCAGTATTTT. It codes for CASTPGGLGDTQYF.

The chain joins TRBV4-2 to TRBJ1-5; perhaps TRBD1 as D (5 bases). The V gene lost 0 bases and the J gene lost 4 bases, with 22 bases spanning the gap. From germline, CDR1 is LGHNA and CDR2 YNFKEQ. This CDR3 is built from 19 residues. The CDR3 here is CASSQDAEGHGGWNQPQHF. Here the CDR3 DNA reads TGTGCCAGCAGCCAAGATGCGGAGGGCCATGGGGGTTGGAATCAGCCCCAGCATTTT.

The chain joins TRBV5-4 to TRBJ1-3, with 9 bases identical to TRBD1. Trimming removed 4 bases from V and 7 bases from J; junction bases left unmatched: 12. Germline loops: CDR1 SGHNT, CDR2 YYREEE (reference sequence). The length of the CDR3 is 16 residues. CDR3 amino acids: CASSRKTGTGINTIYF. The CDR3, as DNA: TGTGCCAGCAGCCGAAAGACCGGGACAGGGATTAACACCATATATTTT. Complete variable domain (other parts from reference TRBV5-4 and TRBJ1-3): ETGVTQSPTHLIKTRGQQVTLRCSSQSGHNTVSWYQQALGQGPQFIFQYYREEENGRGNFPPRFSGLQFPNYSSELNVNALELDDSALYLCASSRKTGTGINTIYFGEGSWLTVV.

The chain employs TRBV7-9 and TRBJ2-1, with D possibly TRBD1 on 5 matching bases. Germline CDR1 SEHNR, CDR2 FQNEAQ (reference sequence). V was pared by 2 bases and J by 0 bases, with 8 bases between. This CDR3 spans 15 amino acids. CDR3 residues: CASSLQGSSYNEQFF. CDR3 bases: TGTGCCAGCAGCTTACAGGGAAGCTCCTACAATGAGCAGTTCTTC.

About this clone: Other DNA sequences in the sample encode the same CDR3. The CDR3 nucleotides are TGTGCCAGCAGGTCACAGGGCCTTCTGAACACTGAAGCTTTCTTT. Protein sequence: CASRSQGLLNTEAFF. This sequence joins TRBV6-5 and TRBJ1-1; possible D gene TRBD1, 6 bases. Germline loops: CDR1 MNHEY, CDR2 SVGAGI. The CDR3 contains 15 residues. V lost 6 bases and J 0 bases, leaving 14 bases between the germline ends.